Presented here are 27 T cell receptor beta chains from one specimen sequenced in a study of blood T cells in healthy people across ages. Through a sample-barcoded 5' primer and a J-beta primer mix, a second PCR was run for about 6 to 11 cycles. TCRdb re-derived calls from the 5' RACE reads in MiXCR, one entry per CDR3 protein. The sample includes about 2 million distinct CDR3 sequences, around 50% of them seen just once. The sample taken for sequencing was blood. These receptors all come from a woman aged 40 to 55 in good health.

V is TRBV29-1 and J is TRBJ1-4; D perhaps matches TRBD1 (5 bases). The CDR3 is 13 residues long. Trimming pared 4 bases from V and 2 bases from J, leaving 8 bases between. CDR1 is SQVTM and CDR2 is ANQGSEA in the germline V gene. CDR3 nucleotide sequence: TGCAGCGTTGGGGCAGGGACTAATGAAAAACTGTTTTTT. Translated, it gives CSVGAGTNEKLFF.

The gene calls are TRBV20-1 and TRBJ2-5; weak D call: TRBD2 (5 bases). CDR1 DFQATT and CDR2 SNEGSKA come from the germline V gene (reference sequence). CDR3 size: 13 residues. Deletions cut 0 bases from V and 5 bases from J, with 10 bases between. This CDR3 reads CSARELALETQYF. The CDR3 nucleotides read TGCAGTGCTAGAGAGCTAGCCCTGGAGACCCAGTACTTC.

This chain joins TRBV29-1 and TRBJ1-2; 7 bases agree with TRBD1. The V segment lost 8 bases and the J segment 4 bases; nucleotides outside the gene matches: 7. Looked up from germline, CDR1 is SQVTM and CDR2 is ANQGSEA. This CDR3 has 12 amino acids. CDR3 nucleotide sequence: TGCAGCCCGACAGGGCTCGCCTATGGCTACACCTTC. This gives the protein CSPTGLAYGYTF.

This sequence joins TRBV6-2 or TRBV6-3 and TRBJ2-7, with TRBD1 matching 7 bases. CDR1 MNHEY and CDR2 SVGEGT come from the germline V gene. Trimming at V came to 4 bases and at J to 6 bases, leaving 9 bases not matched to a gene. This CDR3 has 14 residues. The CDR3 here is CASSLPGGTREQYF. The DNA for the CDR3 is TGTGCCAGCAGTTTACCAGGGGGAACGCGCGAGCAGTACTTC.

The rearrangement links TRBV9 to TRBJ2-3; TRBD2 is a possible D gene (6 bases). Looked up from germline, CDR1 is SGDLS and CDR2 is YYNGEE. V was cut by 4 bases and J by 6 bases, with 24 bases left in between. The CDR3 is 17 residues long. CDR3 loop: CASSPRGPSVVADTQYF. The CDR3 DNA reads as TGTGCCAGCAGCCCGCGGGGCCCTTCGGTTGTGGCGGATACGCAGTATTTT. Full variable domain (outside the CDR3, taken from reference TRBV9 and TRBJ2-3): DSGVTQTPKHLITATGQRVTLRCSPRSGDLSVYWYQQSLDQGLQFLIQYYNGEERAKGNILERFSAQQFPDLHSELNLSSLELGDSALYFCASSPRGPSVVADTQYFGPGTRLTVL.

CDR3 DNA: TGTGCCAGCAGTTTTTTCCCAAGATGGACTAGCGGGGGCCCCAGCACAGATACGCAGTATTTT. Protein sequence: CASSFFPRWTSGGPSTDTQYF. The chain links TRBV12-3 or TRBV12-4 to TRBJ2-3; 13 bases match TRBD2. J lost 0 bases, V lost 3 bases, and 15 bases had no gene match. This CDR3 has 21 residues.

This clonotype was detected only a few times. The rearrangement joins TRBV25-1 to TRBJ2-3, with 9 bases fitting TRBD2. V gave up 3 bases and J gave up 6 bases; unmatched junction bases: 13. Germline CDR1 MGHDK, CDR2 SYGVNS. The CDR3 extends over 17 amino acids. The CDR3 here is CASSEGTSWSNTDTQYF. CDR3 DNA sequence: TGTGCCAGCAGTGAGGGGACTAGCTGGTCCAACACGGATACGCAGTATTTT.

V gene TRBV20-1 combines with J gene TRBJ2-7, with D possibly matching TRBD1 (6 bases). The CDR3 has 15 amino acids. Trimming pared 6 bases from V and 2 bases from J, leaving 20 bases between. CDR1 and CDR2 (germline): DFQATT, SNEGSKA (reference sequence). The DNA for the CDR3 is TGCAGTGCCGACGGGCAGGCAGGGGCCCCCTACGAGCAGTACTTC. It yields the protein CSADGQAGAPYEQYF.

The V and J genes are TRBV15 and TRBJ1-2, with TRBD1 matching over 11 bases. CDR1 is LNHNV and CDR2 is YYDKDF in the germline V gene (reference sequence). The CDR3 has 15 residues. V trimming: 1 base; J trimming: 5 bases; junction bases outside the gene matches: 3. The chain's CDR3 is CATSRAGTGGYGYTF. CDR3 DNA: TGTGCCACCAGCAGAGCCGGGACAGGGGGGTATGGCTACACCTTC.

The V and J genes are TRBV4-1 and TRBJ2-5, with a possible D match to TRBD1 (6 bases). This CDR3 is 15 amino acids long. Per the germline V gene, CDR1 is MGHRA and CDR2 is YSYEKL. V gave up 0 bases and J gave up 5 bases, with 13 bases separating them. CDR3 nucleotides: TGCGCCAGCAGCCAAGATTTGGGGGCTGGGGAGACCCAGTACTTC. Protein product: CASSQDLGAGETQYF.

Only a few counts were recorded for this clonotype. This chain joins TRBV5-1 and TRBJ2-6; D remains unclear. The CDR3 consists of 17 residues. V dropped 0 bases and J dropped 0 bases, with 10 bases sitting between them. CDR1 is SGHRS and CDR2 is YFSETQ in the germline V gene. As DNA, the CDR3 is TGCGCCAGCAGCTTGGCTGGCTCAGCCTCTGGGGCCAACGTCCTGACTTTC. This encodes CASSLAGSASGANVLTF.

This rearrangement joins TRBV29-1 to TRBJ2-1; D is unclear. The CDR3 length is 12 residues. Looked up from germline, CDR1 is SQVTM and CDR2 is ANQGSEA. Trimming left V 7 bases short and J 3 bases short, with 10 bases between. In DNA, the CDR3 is TGCAGCGCAGAGGAATTCTACAATGAGCAGTTCTTC. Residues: CSAEEFYNEQFF.

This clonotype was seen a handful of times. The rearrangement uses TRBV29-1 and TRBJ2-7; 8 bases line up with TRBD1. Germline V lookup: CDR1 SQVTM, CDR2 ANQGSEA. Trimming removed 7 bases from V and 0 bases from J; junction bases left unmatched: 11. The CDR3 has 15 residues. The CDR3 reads CSAKTGGPSSYEQYF. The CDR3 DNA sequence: TGCAGCGCTAAAACAGGGGGTCCTAGCTCCTACGAGCAGTACTTC.

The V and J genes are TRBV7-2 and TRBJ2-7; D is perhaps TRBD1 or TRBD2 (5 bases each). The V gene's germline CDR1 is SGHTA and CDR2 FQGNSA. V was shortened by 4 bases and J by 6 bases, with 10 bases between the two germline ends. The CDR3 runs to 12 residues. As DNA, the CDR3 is TGTGCCAGCAGCTCCGGGGCCATCGAGCAGTACTTC. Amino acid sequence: CASSSGAIEQYF.

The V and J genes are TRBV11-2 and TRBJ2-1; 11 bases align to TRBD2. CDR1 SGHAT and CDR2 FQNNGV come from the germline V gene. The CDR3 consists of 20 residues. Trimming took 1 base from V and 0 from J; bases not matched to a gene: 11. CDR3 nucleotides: TGTGCCAGCAGCTTAGTGGTACTAGCGGGGGTAAAGAGCTCCTACAATGAGCAGTTCTTC. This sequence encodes CASSLVVLAGVKSSYNEQFF.

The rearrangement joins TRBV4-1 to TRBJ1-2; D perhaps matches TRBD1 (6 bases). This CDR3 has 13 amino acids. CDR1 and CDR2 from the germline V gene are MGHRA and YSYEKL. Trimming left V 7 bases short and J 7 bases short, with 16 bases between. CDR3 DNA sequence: TGCGCCAGCAAACCTGAGGGGGGCTGTGGCTACACCTTC. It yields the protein CASKPEGGCGYTF.

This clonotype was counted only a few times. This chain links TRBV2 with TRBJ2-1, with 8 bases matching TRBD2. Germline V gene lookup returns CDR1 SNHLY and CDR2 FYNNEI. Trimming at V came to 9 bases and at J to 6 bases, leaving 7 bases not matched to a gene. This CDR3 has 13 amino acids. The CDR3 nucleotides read TGTGCCAGTAGAGCGGGGGCCTTCAATGAGCAGTTCTTC. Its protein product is CASRAGAFNEQFF.

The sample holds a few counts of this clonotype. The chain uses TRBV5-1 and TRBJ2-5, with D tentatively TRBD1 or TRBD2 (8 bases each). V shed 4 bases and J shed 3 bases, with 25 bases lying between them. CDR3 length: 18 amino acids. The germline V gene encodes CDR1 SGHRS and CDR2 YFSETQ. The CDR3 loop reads CASSRQGRGDAIEETQYF. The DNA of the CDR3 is TGCGCCAGCAGCCGACAGGGGCGGGGGGACGCCATAGAAGAGACCCAGTACTTC. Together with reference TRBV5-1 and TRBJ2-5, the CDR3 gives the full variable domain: KAGVTQTPRYLIKTRGQQVTLSCSPISGHRSVSWYQQTPGQGLQFLFEYFSETQRNKGNFPGRFSGRQFSNSRSEMNVSTLELGDSALYLCASSRQGRGDAIEETQYFGPGTRLLVL.

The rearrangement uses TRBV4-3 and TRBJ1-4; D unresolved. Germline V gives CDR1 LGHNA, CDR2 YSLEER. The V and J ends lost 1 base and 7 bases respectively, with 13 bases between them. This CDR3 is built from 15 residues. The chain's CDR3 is CASSQVPGRREKLFF. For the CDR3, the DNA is TGCGCCAGCAGCCAAGTCCCGGGAAGGCGTGAAAAACTGTTTTTT.

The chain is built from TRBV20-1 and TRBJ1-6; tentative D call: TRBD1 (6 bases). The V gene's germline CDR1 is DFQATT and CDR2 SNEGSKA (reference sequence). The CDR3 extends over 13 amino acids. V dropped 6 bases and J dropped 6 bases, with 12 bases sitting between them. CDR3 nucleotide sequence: TGCAGTGCCGTCGGACAGCCTAATTCACCCCTCCACTTT. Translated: CSAVGQPNSPLHF.

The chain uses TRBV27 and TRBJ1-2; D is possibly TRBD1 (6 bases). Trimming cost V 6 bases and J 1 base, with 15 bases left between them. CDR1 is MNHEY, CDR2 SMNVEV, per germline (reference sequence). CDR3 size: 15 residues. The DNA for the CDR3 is TGTGCCAGCAGGGCGGGGGCACGAATTAACTATGGCTACACCTTC. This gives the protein CASRAGARINYGYTF.

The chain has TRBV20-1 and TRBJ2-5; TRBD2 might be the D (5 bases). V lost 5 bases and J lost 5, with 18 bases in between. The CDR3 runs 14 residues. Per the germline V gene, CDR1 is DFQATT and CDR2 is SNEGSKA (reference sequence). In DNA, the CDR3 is TGCAGTGCTCCCCCCCCCGATCCGGGGGAGACCCAGTACTTC. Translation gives CSAPPPDPGETQYF.

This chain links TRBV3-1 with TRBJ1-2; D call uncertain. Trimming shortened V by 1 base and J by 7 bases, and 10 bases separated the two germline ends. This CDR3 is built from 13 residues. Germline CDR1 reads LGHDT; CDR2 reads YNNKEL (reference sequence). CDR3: CASSQGFGIGYTF. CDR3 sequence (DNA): TGTGCCAGCAGCCAAGGGTTCGGGATTGGCTACACCTTC.

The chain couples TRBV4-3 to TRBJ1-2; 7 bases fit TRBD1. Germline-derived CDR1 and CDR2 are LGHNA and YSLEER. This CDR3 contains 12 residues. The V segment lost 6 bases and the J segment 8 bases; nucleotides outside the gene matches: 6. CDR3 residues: CASRQGSGGYTF. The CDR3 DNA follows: TGCGCCAGCAGACAGGGGAGCGGCGGCTACACCTTC.

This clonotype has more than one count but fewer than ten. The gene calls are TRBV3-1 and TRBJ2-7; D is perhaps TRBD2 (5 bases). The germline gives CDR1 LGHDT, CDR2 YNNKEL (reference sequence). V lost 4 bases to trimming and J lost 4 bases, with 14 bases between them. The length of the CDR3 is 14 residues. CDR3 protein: CASSRSEGGYEQYF. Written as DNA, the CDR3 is TGTGCCAGCAGCCGAAGCGAGGGTGGTTACGAGCAGTACTTC.

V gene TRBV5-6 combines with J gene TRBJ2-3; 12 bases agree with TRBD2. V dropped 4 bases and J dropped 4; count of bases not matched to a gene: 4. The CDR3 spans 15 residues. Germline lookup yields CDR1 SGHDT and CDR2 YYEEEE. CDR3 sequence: CASSTRTSGADTQYF. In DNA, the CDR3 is TGTGCCAGCAGCACCAGGACTAGCGGGGCAGATACGCAGTATTTT.

CDR3 protein: CASSLGIGLAAGETYNEQFF. The CDR3 DNA reads as TGTGCCAGCAGCTTAGGGATTGGTTTAGCTGCGGGGGAAACCTACAATGAGCAGTTCTTC. The genes are TRBV7-2 and TRBJ2-1, with 7 bases fitting TRBD2. Germline V gene data show CDR1 as SGHTA and CDR2 as FQGNSA. V shed 1 base and J 2 bases; nucleotides not matched to a gene: 17. The CDR3 has 20 residues. Full variable domain (missing parts from reference TRBV7-2 and TRBJ2-1): GAGVSQSPSNKVTEKGKDVELRCDPISGHTALYWYRQSLGQGLEFLIYFQGNSAPDKSGLPSDRFSAERTGGSVSTLTIQRTQQEDSAVYLCASSLGIGLAAGETYNEQFFGPGTRLTVL.